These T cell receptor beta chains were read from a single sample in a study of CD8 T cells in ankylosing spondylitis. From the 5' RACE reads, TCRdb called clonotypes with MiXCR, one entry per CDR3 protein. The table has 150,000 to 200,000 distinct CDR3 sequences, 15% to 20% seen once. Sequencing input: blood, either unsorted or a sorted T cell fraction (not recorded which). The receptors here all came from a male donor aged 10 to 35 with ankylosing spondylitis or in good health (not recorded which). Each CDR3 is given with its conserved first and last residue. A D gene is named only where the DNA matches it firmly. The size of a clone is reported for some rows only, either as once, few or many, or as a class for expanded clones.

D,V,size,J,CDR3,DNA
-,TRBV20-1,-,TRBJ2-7,CSARVPYEQYF,TGCAGTGCTAGGGTGCCCTACGAGCAGTACTTC
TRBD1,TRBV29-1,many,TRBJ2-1,CSVEPGQGAYNEQFF,TGCAGCGTTGAACCGGGACAGGGGGCATACAATGAGCAGTTCTTC
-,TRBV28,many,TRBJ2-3,CASRPSKGRTDTQYF,TGTGCCAGCAGGCCCTCGAAGGGGCGCACAGATACGCAGTATTTT
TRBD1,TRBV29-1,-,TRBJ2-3,CSVGQGTDTQYF,TGCAGCGTTGGACAGGGGACAGATACGCAGTATTTT
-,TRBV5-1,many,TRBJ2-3,CASSSEPIATDTQYF,TGCGCCAGCAGCTCGGAACCGATAGCAACAGATACGCAGTATTTT
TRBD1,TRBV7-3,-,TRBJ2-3,CASSAVGTASTDTQYF,TGTGCCAGCAGCGCGGTCGGGACAGCTAGCACAGATACGCAGTATTTT
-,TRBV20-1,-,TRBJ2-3,CSAREVGGSTDTQYF,TGCAGTGCTAGAGAGGTGGGAGGCAGCACAGATACGCAGTATTTT
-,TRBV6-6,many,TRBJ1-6,CASSYSTITGSYNSPLHF,TGTGCCAGCAGTTACTCGACGATTACAGGGTCCTATAATTCACCCCTCCACTTT
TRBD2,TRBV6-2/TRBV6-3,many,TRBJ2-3,CASSRPGLGTDTQYF,TGTGCCAGCAGTCGTCCGGGACTAGGCACAGATACGCAGTATTTT
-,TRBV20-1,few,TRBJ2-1,CSARPTDNEQFF,TGCAGTGCTAGGCCCACCGACAATGAGCAGTTCTTC
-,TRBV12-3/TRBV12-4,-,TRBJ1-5,CASSLSGEEPQHF,TGTGCCAGCAGTTTATCCGGAGAGGAGCCCCAGCATTTT
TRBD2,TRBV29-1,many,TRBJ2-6,CSAAGWEGGGANVLTF,TGCAGCGCCGCCGGGTGGGAGGGCGGTGGGGCCAACGTCCTGACTTTC
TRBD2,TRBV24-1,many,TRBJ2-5,CAISGPGLAGEETQYF,TGTGCCATCAGTGGCCCCGGACTAGCGGGAGAAGAGACCCAGTACTTC
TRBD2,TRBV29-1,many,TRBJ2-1,CSVGASGRNEQFF,TGCAGCGTTGGCGCTAGCGGGAGGAATGAGCAGTTCTTC
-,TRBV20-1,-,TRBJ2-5,CSARDRRLGETQYF,TGCAGTGCTAGAGATCGACGACTAGGAGAGACCCAGTACTTC
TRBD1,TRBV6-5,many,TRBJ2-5,CASSYGTGIWETQYF,TGTGCCAGCAGTTACGGGACAGGGATTTGGGAGACCCAGTACTTC
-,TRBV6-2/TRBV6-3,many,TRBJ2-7,CASRLTGTIYEQYF,TGTGCCAGCAGACTTACCGGGACGATCTACGAGCAGTACTTC
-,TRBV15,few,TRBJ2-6,CATSRKTGISGANVLTF,TGTGCCACCAGCAGAAAAACCGGGATCTCTGGGGCCAACGTCCTGACTTTC
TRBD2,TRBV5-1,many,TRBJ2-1,CASSSGTSGAYNEQFF,TGCGCCAGCAGCTCCGGGACTAGCGGGGCTTACAATGAGCAGTTCTTC
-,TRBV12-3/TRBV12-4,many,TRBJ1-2,CASSLGVTENYGYTF,TGTGCCAGCAGTTTAGGTGTGACGGAGAACTATGGCTACACCTTC
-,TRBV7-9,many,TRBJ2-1,CASSPVYNEQFF,TGTGCCAGCAGCCCGGTTTACAATGAGCAGTTCTTC
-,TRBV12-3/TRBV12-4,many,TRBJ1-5,CASSLQTHQPQHF,TGTGCCAGCAGTTTACAGACACATCAGCCCCAGCATTTT
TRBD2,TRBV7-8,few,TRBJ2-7,CASSPQLAGGYEQYF,TGTGCCAGCAGCCCCCAACTAGCGGGAGGGTACGAGCAGTACTTC
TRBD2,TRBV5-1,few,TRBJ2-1,CASSPGLVGYNEQFF,TGCGCCAGCAGCCCCGGACTAGTCGGCTACAATGAGCAGTTCTTC
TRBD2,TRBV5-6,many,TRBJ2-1,CASSGAGVVNEQFF,TGTGCCAGCAGCGGAGCGGGAGTAGTAAATGAGCAGTTCTTC
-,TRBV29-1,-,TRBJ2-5,CSVLDLQETQYF,TGCAGCGTTCTGGACCTCCAAGAGACCCAGTACTTC
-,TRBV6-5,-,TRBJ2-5,CASSTGRTYQETQYF,TGTGCCAGCAGTACGGGACGGACGTACCAAGAGACCCAGTACTTC
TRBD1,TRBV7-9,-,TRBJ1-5,CASSLGGQGFQPQHF,TGTGCCAGCAGCTTAGGTGGACAGGGGTTTCAGCCCCAGCATTTT
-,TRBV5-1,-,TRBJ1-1,CASSLFGEMNTEAFF,TGCGCCAGCAGCTTGTTCGGGGAGATGAACACTGAAGCTTTCTTT
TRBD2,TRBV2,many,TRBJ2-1,CASSVGTSHEQFF,TGTGCCAGCAGCGTAGGGACTAGCCACGAGCAGTTCTTC
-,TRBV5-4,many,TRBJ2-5,CASSLASAGGETQYF,TGTGCCAGCAGCTTGGCCTCGGCAGGTGGGGAGACCCAGTACTTC
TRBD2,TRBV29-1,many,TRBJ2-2,CSVEFEERGRITGELFF,TGCAGCGTTGAATTTGAGGAACGCGGGAGAATCACCGGGGAGCTGTTTTTT
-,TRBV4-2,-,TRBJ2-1,CASSQETASANEQFF,TGTGCCAGCAGCCAAGAAACGGCTAGCGCCAATGAGCAGTTCTTC
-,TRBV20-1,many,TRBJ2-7,CSAIHWGAYEQYF,TGCAGTGCTATCCATTGGGGAGCCTACGAGCAGTACTTC
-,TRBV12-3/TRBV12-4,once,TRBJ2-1,CASRTIGLRSYNEQFF,TGTGCCAGCAGGACGATAGGGTTGAGGTCCTACAATGAGCAGTTCTTC
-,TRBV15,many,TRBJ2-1,CATSRDARGRQFF,TGTGCCACCAGCAGAGATGCCCGGGGCCGGCAGTTCTTC
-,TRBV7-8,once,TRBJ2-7,CASSLRSGIYEQYF,TGTGCCAGCAGCTTACGGTCAGGGATCTACGAGCAGTACTTC
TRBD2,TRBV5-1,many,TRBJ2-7,CASSRDLRGVLSYEQYF,TGCGCCAGCAGCAGGGACCTCCGGGGGGTCCTCTCCTACGAGCAGTACTTC
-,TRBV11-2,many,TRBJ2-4,CASSSGPTYQYF,TGTGCCAGCAGCTCCGGCCCCACATATCAGTACTTC
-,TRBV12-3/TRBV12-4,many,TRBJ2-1,CASSRLVASYNEQFF,TGTGCCAGCAGTAGACTAGTAGCGTCCTACAATGAGCAGTTCTTC
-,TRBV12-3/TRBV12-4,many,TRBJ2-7,CASSWVQGEGYEQYF,TGTGCCAGCAGTTGGGTGCAGGGCGAGGGCTACGAGCAGTACTTC
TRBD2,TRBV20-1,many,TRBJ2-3,CSALRTSGDTQYF,TGCAGTGCTCTTAGGACTAGCGGAGATACGCAGTATTTT
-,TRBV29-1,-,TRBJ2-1,CSVAQDAGINEQFF,TGCAGCGTGGCCCAGGATGCCGGCATCAATGAGCAGTTCTTC
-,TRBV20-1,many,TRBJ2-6,CSASEFISGANVLTF,TGCAGTGCTAGCGAATTCATCTCTGGGGCCAACGTCCTGACTTTC
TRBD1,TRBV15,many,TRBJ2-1,CATSRKPGQGYNEQFF,TGTGCCACCAGCAGGAAACCGGGACAGGGGTACAATGAGCAGTTCTTC
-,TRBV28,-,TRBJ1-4,CASSPGITGKLFF,TGTGCCAGCAGCCCCGGGATCACGGGGAAACTGTTTTTT
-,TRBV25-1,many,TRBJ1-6,CASSGGSSGIHF,TGTGCCAGCAGTGGGGGGTCGAGTGGCATCCACTTT
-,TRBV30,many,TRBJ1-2,CAWSGYGYTF,TGTGCCTGGAGTGGGTATGGCTACACCTTC
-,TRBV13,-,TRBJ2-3,CASSPPGGDTQYF,TGTGCCAGCAGCCCGCCGGGCGGGGATACGCAGTATTTT
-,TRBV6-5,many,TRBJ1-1,CASSYSSRGTEAFF,TGTGCCAGCAGTTACTCGAGCAGGGGCACTGAAGCTTTCTTT
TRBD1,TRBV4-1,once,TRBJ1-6,CASSPGTGVYNSPLHF,TGCGCCAGCAGCCCTGGGACAGGGGTTTATAATTCACCCCTCCACTTT
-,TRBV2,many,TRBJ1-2,CASRTGTEYGYTF,TGTGCCAGCAGGACCGGGACGGAGTATGGCTACACCTTC
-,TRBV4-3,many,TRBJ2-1,CASSQESMTYNEQFF,TGCGCCAGCAGCCAAGAAAGCATGACCTACAATGAGCAGTTCTTC
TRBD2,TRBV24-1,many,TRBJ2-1,CATGLAGATSPYNEQFF,TGTGCCACCGGACTAGCGGGAGCTACGTCCCCCTACAATGAGCAGTTCTTC
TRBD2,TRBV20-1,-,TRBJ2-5,CSARDQGTSTETQYF,TGCAGTGCTAGAGATCAAGGGACTAGCACGGAGACCCAGTACTTC
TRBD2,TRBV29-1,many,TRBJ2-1,CSGAGAEQFF,TGCAGCGGTGCGGGAGCTGAGCAGTTCTTC
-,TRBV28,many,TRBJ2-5,CASSLFLAQETQYF,TGTGCCAGCAGTTTATTTCTAGCCCAAGAGACCCAGTACTTC